The clone carrying this T cell receptor (beta chain) was seen only once. Its antigen remains unidentified. Both 60 Vbeta primers and 13 Jbeta primers went into the PCR. Clones were sequenced by immunoSEQ multiplex PCR, and TCRdb holds only the in-frame ones, with some missing. Of some 150,000 clones in the sample, around 72% were seen once. This sample is part of a study of cytomegalovirus exposure and HLA in healthy donors. Study-level points and caveats: Analysis was carried out at a later point, and it linked a missense DCLRE1C variant to TCR beta V- and J-gene trimming. Reports indicate that TCR beta sequences accurately predicted the HLA-A and HLA-B alleles of most subjects. In presence/absence analyses, roughly uniform sequencing depth across donors was assumed.

The V end lost 5 bases, the J end lost 0 bases, and 14 bases lay between the germline ends. Germline values: CDR1 SEHNR, CDR2 FQNEAQ (reference sequence). The CDR3 is 16 amino acids. The chain couples TRBV7-9 to TRBJ2-1, with D perhaps TRBD2 (5 bases). The sample was PBMCs. This sequence originates from a man in his forties in good health and CMV-seronegative. In nucleotides, the CDR3 is TGTGCCAGCAGCCCGGACTCTTCACGCTCCTACAATGAGCAGTTCTTC. Protein product: CASSPDSSRSYNEQFF.